The 20 T cell receptor beta chains below all came from one sample that was sequenced in a study of T cell responses to AZD1222 COVID-19 vaccine. The data were produced by immunoSEQ multiplex PCR, yet TCRdb's version contains in-frame clones alone and is incomplete. The data show about 130,000 clones, 80% to 95% seen once. Here the sequenced sample was peripheral blood, taken on day 0 of AZD1222 vaccination. These receptors came from an adult in good health.

The chain uses TRBV28 and TRBJ2-3; TRBD1 matches at 11 bases. J was trimmed by 4 bases and V by 1 base; bases with no gene match: 1. Per the germline V gene, CDR1 is MDHEN and CDR2 is SYDVKM. This CDR3 region has 15 residues. CDR3 residues: CASSLLGQGADTQYF. The CDR3 coding sequence is TGTGCCAGCAGTTTATTGGGACAGGGGGCAGATACGCAGTATTTT.

The V and J genes are TRBV7-2 and TRBJ2-1; 8 bases are shared with TRBD2. The CDR3 extends over 14 amino acids. Looked up from germline, CDR1 is SGHTA and CDR2 is FQGNSA. V was pared by 7 bases and J by 2 bases, with 4 bases of the junction left unmatched. CDR3 DNA sequence: TGTGCCAGCACGACGACTAGCGCCTACAATGAGCAGTTCTTC. It codes for CASTTTSAYNEQFF.

This clone appeared a few times. The genes are TRBV7-9 and TRBJ1-1; TRBD1 might be the D (5 bases). The CDR3 has 12 amino acids. Germline CDR1 and CDR2: SEHNR and FQNEAQ (reference sequence). The V end was cut by 5 bases, the J end by 7 bases, with 11 bases between. CDR3 amino acids: CASSAGPGEAFF. CDR3 DNA sequence: TGTGCCAGCAGCGCAGGGCCAGGTGAAGCTTTCTTT.

The chain links TRBV30 to TRBJ1-6; 9 positions agree with TRBD1. The V segment lost 4 bases and the J segment 5 bases; nucleotides outside the gene matches: 6. The CDR3 runs to 15 residues. Germline V gene lookup returns CDR1 GTSNPN and CDR2 SVGIG (reference sequence). CDR3 in amino acids: CAWIPRDRDNSPLHF. The CDR3 DNA is TGTGCCTGGATCCCACGGGACAGGGATAATTCACCCCTCCACTTT.

V is TRBV18 and J is TRBJ2-7; D might be TRBD1 or TRBD2, each matching 5 bases. This CDR3 comprises 13 residues. Germline V gene data show CDR1 as KGHSH and CDR2 as LQKENI. Trimming cost V 2 bases and J 3 bases, with 8 bases left between them. DNA for the CDR3: TGTGCCAGCTCACCAGGGGACCTCTACGAGCAGTACTTC. It encodes CASSPGDLYEQYF.

V is TRBV7-2 and J is TRBJ2-3; 9 nucleotides line up with TRBD1. The CDR3 is 18 residues long. Germline loops: CDR1 SGHTA, CDR2 FQGNSA. Trimming at V came to 2 bases and at J to 3 bases, leaving 12 bases not matched to a gene. CDR3 loop: CASSLIPDRGVLTDTQYF. CDR3 coding DNA: TGTGCCAGCAGCTTAATCCCGGACAGGGGCGTCTTGACAGATACGCAGTATTTT.

The chain joins TRBV7-6 to TRBJ2-7; 8 positions agree with TRBD1. V was clipped by 0 bases and J by 3 bases; unmatched bases: 4. The CDR3 length is 15 residues. Germline lookup yields CDR1 SGHVS and CDR2 FNYEAQ. DNA of the CDR3: TGTGCCAGCAGCTTAGCGCTAACAGGGGGCTACGAGCAGTACTTC. This codes for CASSLALTGGYEQYF.

This clone has only a few counts. The J gene is TRBJ2-2, the V gene TRBV19; a weak D match, TRBD2 (5 bases). The germline CDR1 and CDR2 sequences are LNHDA and SQIVND (reference sequence). V lost 5 bases, J lost 0 bases, and 10 bases lay in between. CDR3 length: 15 amino acids. DNA for the CDR3: TGTGCCAGTAGTCGGGAAAACACGAACACCGGGGAGCTGTTTTTT. Translated: CASSRENTNTGELFF.

The chain employs TRBV5-5 and TRBJ2-7, with 12 bases aligning to TRBD2. This CDR3 is built from 15 residues. The V gene's germline CDR1 is SGHKS and CDR2 YYEKEE (reference sequence). V shed 0 bases, J shed 11 bases, and the junction held 9 bases outside the gene matches. The CDR3: CASSLDPGLAGFKYF. Here the CDR3 DNA reads TGTGCCAGCAGCTTGGACCCGGGACTAGCGGGTTTCAAGTACTTC. The whole variable domain, filled in from reference TRBV5-5 and TRBJ2-7, reads DAGVTQSPTHLIKTRGQQVTLRCSPISGHKSVSWYQQVLGQGPQFIFQYYEKEERGRGNFPDRFSARQFPNYSSELNVNALLLGDSALYLCASSLDPGLAGFKYFGPGTRLTVT.

The V and J genes are TRBV29-1 and TRBJ2-7; TRBD2 agrees at 12 bases. J lost 5 bases, V lost 5 bases, and 7 bases had no gene match. CDR3 length equals 14 residues. Germline assignment: CDR1 SQVTM and CDR2 ANQGSEA. This chain's CDR3 is CSVRRTSGNDEQYF. CDR3 DNA: TGCAGCGTTAGGAGGACTAGCGGGAACGACGAGCAGTACTTC.

This chain joins TRBV16 and TRBJ2-2; 9 bases align to TRBD1. Germline V CDR1 and CDR2: KGHSY, FQNENV. This CDR3 has 17 amino acids. The J segment lost 0 bases and the V segment lost 0 bases, leaving 2 bases of the junction unmatched. This chain's CDR3 is CASSQSWDRANTGELFF. Written as DNA, the CDR3 is TGTGCCAGCAGCCAATCTTGGGACAGGGCGAACACCGGGGAGCTGTTTTTT.

The CDR3 nucleotides are TGTGCCAGCAGCCGCCGGGGGAGTTGGTCCGGAAATGAAAAACTGTTTTTT. This gives the protein CASSRRGSWSGNEKLFF. The chain couples TRBV7-2 to TRBJ1-4; possibly TRBD1 for D (5 bases). The CDR3 runs 17 residues. The V gene's germline CDR1 is SGHTA and CDR2 FQGNSA. Trimming cost V 5 bases and J 5 bases, with 21 bases left between them.

This chain connects TRBV21-1 to TRBJ1-4. TRBV21-1 is termed a pseudogene. CDR3 length: 12 amino acids. The CDR3 here is CASREEAKKLFF. The CDR3 coding sequence is TGTGCCAGCAGGGAGGAGGCCAAAAAACTGTTTTTT.

The chain is built from TRBV11-2 and TRBJ2-1; D call uncertain. The length of the CDR3 is 13 residues. The ends were cut back, 8 bases at V and 8 bases at J, with 16 bases in the middle. Germline assignment: CDR1 SGHAT and CDR2 FQNNGV. The DNA of the CDR3 is TGTGCCAGCGGCCAAAGTGGTATATATGAGCAGTTCTTC. This codes for CASGQSGIYEQFF.

The CDR3 DNA sequence: TGCGCCAGCAGCCAAGACCTAGCTCGCGATGAGCAGTTCTTC. Its protein is CASSQDLARDEQFF. The chain carries TRBV4-1 and TRBJ2-1, with D perhaps TRBD2 (5 bases). V shed 0 bases and J shed 8 bases, with 11 bases lying between them. CDR1 is MGHRA, CDR2 YSYEKL, per germline. CDR3 length equals 14 residues.

The rearrangement uses TRBV10-3 and TRBJ1-1, with D unclear. Germline V gene lookup returns CDR1 ENHRY and CDR2 SYGVKD. With 6 bases removed from V and 1 base from J, the gap between germline ends came to 15 bases. The CDR3 is made up of 15 amino acids. CDR3 nucleotides: TGTGCCATCAGCCCCAAACAAATTTCGAACACTGAAGCTTTCTTT. It yields the protein CAISPKQISNTEAFF.

The count of this clone is one. The CDR3 bases are TGCGCCAGCAGCTCCGGGACACCAAGTTCCAGCTATGGCTACACCTTC. This gives the protein CASSSGTPSSSYGYTF. The chain uses TRBV5-1 and TRBJ1-2; possible D gene TRBD1, 6 bases. Germline V gene lookup returns CDR1 SGHRS and CDR2 YFSETQ. The V gene lost 3 bases and the J gene lost 4 bases, with 19 bases spanning the gap. The CDR3 loop spans 16 amino acids.

V is TRBV27 and J is TRBJ1-1; TRBD1 agrees at 10 bases. Losses at the gene ends were 8 bases for V and 0 bases for J; bases not matched to a gene: 12. CDR1 is MNHEY, CDR2 SMNVEV, per germline (reference sequence). CDR3 size: 17 residues. The CDR3 here is CASAPGTGVTMNTEAFF. CDR3 DNA sequence: TGTGCCAGCGCTCCCGGGACAGGGGTAACGATGAACACTGAAGCTTTCTTT.

The V gene is TRBV2, the J gene TRBJ1-2, with 10 positions matching TRBD1. The CDR3 extends over 15 amino acids. Germline assignment: CDR1 SNHLY and CDR2 FYNNEI. With V trimmed by 4 bases and J by 2 bases, 4 bases remained unmatched. CDR3 in amino acids: CASSVRGQGNYGYTF. CDR3 bases: TGTGCCAGCAGTGTTCGGGGACAGGGGAACTATGGCTACACCTTC. Filled out from reference TRBV2 and TRBJ1-2, the complete variable domain reads EPEVTQTPSHQVTQMGQEVILRCVPISNHLYFYWYRQILGQKVEFLVSFYNNEISEKSEIFDDQFSVERPDGSNFTLKIRSTKLEDSAMYFCASSVRGQGNYGYTFGSGTRLTVV.

Here the CDR3 DNA reads TGTGCCAGCAGCGAGCGTCAGGACCTCTCCAAAAACATTCAGTACTTC. Amino acid sequence: CASSERQDLSKNIQYF. The J gene is TRBJ2-4, the V gene TRBV7-9; D is ambiguous. The CDR3 sequence is 16 residues long. Trimming cost V 5 bases and J 2 bases, with 16 bases left between them. Germline CDR1 and CDR2: SEHNR and FQNEAQ (reference sequence).